Listed below are T cell receptor beta chains from one sample, sequenced in a study of cytomegalovirus exposure and HLA in healthy donors. The assay was immunoSEQ multiplex PCR, and TCRdb's table has in-frame clones only and misses some. The sample lists approximately 100,000 clones; 70% were seen once. Sequenced: PBMCs. The receptors derive from a man in his fifties in good health and CMV-seronegative. Each CDR3 is given with its conserved first and last residue. A D gene is named only where the DNA matches it firmly. Clone size appears in some rows only: once, few, many, or a class for an expanded clone.

>TRBV11-2|14|few|TRBJ2-5|NA
CASSLARGLGTQYF
TGTGCCAGCAGCTTGGCCCGAGGGTTGGGGACCCAGTACTTC
>TRBV29-1|15|few|TRBJ2-3|TRBD2
CSVEGVAGGTDTQYF
TGCAGCGTTGAAGGGGTAGCGGGGGGGACCGATACGCAGTATTTT
>TRBV15|18|NA|TRBJ2-6|TRBD1
CATSDLTGGVSGANVLTF
TGTGCCACCAGCGACCTGACAGGGGGTGTCTCTGGGGCCAACGTCCTGACTTTC
>TRBV5-6|16|NA|TRBJ2-7|TRBD2
CASSAGTSGGAAEQYF
TGTGCCAGCAGCGCAGGGACTAGCGGGGGGGCCGCCGAGCAGTACTTC
>TRBV7-5|16|few|TRBJ1-4|NA
CARSLAPRQSNEKLFF
TGTGCCAGAAGCTTAGCCCCGCGGCAGTCTAATGAAAAACTGTTTTTT
>TRBV27|15|NA|TRBJ2-3|NA
CASSLSVQGSDTQYF
TGTGCCAGCAGTTTATCGGTCCAGGGGTCAGATACGCAGTATTTT
>TRBV5-1|16|NA|TRBJ2-2|TRBD2
CASSPSSGRAAGELFF
TGCGCCAGCAGCCCTTCTAGCGGGAGGGCTGCCGGGGAGCTGTTTTTT
>TRBV30|16|NA|TRBJ1-6|TRBD1
CAWRGDRGSYNSPLHF
TGTGCCTGGAGAGGGGACAGAGGCTCCTATAATTCACCCCTCCACTTT
>TRBV28|16|NA|TRBJ1-5|NA
CASSLPPKPYNQPQHF
TGTGCCAGCAGTTTACCGCCAAAACCCTACAATCAGCCCCAGCATTTT
>TRBV12-5|14|few|TRBJ2-5|TRBD2
CASGPGLAAETQYF
TGTGCTAGTGGTCCGGGACTAGCAGCAGAGACCCAGTACTTC
>TRBV12-2|21|few|TRBJ1-5|NA
CASRSPGGGGQALLGNQPQHF
TGTGCAAGTCGCTCCCCGGGAGGGGGCGGACAAGCCTTGCTCGGCAATCAGCCCCAGCATTTT
>TRBV10-1|15|NA|TRBJ1-3|NA
CATRAGLGSGNTIYF
TGCGCCACCCGAGCGGGGCTCGGCTCTGGAAACACCATATATTTT
>TRBV29-1|15|few|TRBJ2-2|TRBD1
CSVGRQGWDTGELFF
TGCAGCGTTGGGAGACAGGGTTGGGACACCGGGGAGCTGTTTTTT
>TRBV9|15|NA|TRBJ1-6|NA
CASSAGTPYNSPLHF
TGTGCCAGCAGCGCCGGGACACCCTATAATTCACCCCTCCACTTT
>TRBV27|14|NA|TRBJ2-7|NA
CASSGWGASYEQYF
TGTGCCAGCAGTGGGTGGGGAGCCTCCTACGAGCAGTACTTC
>TRBV7-3|15|NA|TRBJ2-3|NA
CASSLNGGSTDTQYF
TGTGCCAGCAGCTTAAATGGCGGATCCACAGATACGCAGTATTTT
>TRBV29-1|14|NA|TRBJ2-1|TRBD2
CSVERGGRYNEQFF
TGCAGCGTGGAGCGGGGGGGGCGTTACAATGAGCAGTTCTTC
>TRBV28|13|NA|TRBJ2-7|TRBD2
CAHSGGLLYEQYF
TGTGCCCACAGCGGGGGGCTTTTGTACGAGCAGTACTTC
>TRBV6-6|15|NA|TRBJ2-3|TRBD2
CASNTGTSGTDTQYF
TGTGCCAGCAATACCGGGACTAGCGGCACAGATACGCAGTATTTT
>TRBV5-1|17|NA|TRBJ2-3|TRBD2
CASSVGYGLAGGDTQYF
TGCGCCAGCAGCGTAGGATATGGACTAGCGGGAGGAGATACGCAGTATTTT
>TRBV30|11|NA|TRBJ1-2|TRBD1
CAWSVRDRGHF
TGTGCCTGGAGTGTACGGGACAGGGGCCACTTC
>TRBV5-1|14|NA|TRBJ2-5|TRBD1
CASSLGTGMETQYF
TGCGCCAGCAGCTTGGGGACAGGGATGGAGACCCAGTACTTC
>TRBV14|13|NA|TRBJ1-5|TRBD1
CASSPRGNQPQHF
TGTGCCAGCAGCCCCAGGGGGAATCAGCCCCAGCATTTT
>TRBV5-1|17|NA|TRBJ2-1|TRBD2
CASSLGLAGGPYNEQFF
TGCGCCAGCAGCTTGGGACTAGCGGGAGGGCCCTACAATGAGCAGTTCTTC
>TRBV5-4|17|NA|TRBJ2-7|TRBD2
CASSLPRTSGSNYEQYF
TGTGCCAGCAGCCTACCGCGGACTAGCGGGAGTAACTACGAGCAGTACTTC
>TRBV18|14|NA|TRBJ1-5|NA
CASSPGQWNQPQHF
TGTGCCAGCTCACCTGGACAATGGAATCAGCCCCAGCATTTT
>TRBV19|17|once|TRBJ1-5|TRBD1
CARGPGTEVNSNQPQHF
TGTGCCAGAGGGCCCGGGACAGAGGTAAATAGCAATCAGCCCCAGCATTTT
>TRBV15|15|NA|TRBJ2-7|TRBD1
CATQLGGQGTYEQYF
TGTGCCACCCAACTCGGGGGACAGGGAACCTACGAGCAGTACTTC
>TRBV18|13|NA|TRBJ2-7|NA
CASSLGSSYEQYF
TGTGCCAGCTCGCTCGGTAGCTCCTACGAGCAGTACTTC
>TRBV5-1|16|NA|TRBJ2-2|TRBD2
CASSHGGKAGSGELFF
TGCGCCAGCAGCCACGGGGGGAAAGCAGGTTCCGGGGAGCTGTTTTTT
>TRBV28|12|NA|TRBJ2-7|NA
CASSLELREQYF
TGTGCCAGCAGTCTCGAGTTGCGTGAGCAGTACTTC
>TRBV7-9|13|once|TRBJ2-5|NA
CASSAQGFETQYF
TGTGCCAGCAGCGCACAGGGTTTCGAGACCCAGTACTTC
>TRBV5-1|13|NA|TRBJ1-2|NA
CASSTQGTYGYTF
TGCGCCAGCAGCACACAGGGAACCTATGGCTACACCTTC
>TRBV27|14|NA|TRBJ2-1|TRBD2
CASRTGTSGNEQFF
TGTGCCAGCAGAACCGGGACTAGCGGGAATGAGCAGTTCTTC
>TRBV5-1|14|NA|TRBJ2-7|TRBD1
CASSPGQGSAEQYF
TGCGCCAGCAGCCCGGGACAGGGAAGCGCCGAGCAGTACTTC
>TRBV7-9|15|NA|TRBJ2-4|TRBD1
CASSPRLGTANIQYF
TGTGCCAGCAGCCCAAGGCTTGGGACAGCAAACATTCAGTACTTC
>TRBV11-2|13|few|TRBJ1-5|NA
CASSLEGGQPQHF
TGTGCCAGCAGCTTAGAGGGGGGTCAGCCCCAGCATTTT
>TRBV7-8|16|NA|TRBJ2-3|TRBD2
CASSLRAGGFTDTQYF
TGTGCCAGCAGCTTACGGGCGGGGGGGTTTACAGATACGCAGTATTTT
>TRBV4-3|16|NA|TRBJ2-7|TRBD1
CASSQDLLGQGYEQYF
TGCGCCAGCAGCCAAGATCTATTGGGACAGGGCTACGAGCAGTACTTC
>TRBV7-9|14|few|TRBJ2-7|NA
CASSLVRGEAEQYF
TGTGCCAGCAGCTTAGTCAGGGGAGAGGCCGAGCAGTACTTC
>TRBV4-1|15|NA|TRBJ1-6|TRBD1
CASSQSRTGNSPLHF
TGCGCCAGCAGCCAATCTCGGACAGGAAATTCACCCCTCCACTTT